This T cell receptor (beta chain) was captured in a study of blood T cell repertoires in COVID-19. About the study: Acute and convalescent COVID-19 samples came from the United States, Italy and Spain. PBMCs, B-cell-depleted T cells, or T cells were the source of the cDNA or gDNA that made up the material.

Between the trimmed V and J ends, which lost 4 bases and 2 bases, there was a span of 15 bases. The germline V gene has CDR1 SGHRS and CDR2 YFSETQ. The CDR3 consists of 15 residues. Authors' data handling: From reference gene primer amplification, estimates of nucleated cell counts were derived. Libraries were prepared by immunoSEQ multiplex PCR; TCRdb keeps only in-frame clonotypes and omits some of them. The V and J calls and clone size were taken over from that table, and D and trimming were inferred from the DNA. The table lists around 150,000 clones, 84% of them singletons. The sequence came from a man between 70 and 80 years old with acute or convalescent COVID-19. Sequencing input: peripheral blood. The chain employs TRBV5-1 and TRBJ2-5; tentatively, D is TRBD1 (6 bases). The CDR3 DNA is TGCGCCAGCAGCCCCGGTGGACAGCCTCAAGAGACCCAGTACTTC. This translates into CASSPGGQPQETQYF.